One and the same sample provided the 22 T cell receptor beta chains below, sequenced in a study of T cell repertoires in cytomegalovirus infection. TCRdb itself ran the reads through MiXCR, one entry per CDR3 protein. The data show some 500,000 distinct CDR3 sequences, roughly 43% seen once. For these TCRs, the target antigens are not known. The sequencing here drew on cultured PBMCs, taken from culture after CMV antigen stimulation. These receptors were obtained from a human donor in good health (CMV status not recorded). Some clones in this sample may be carry-over from other donors' samples.

This chain uses TRBV20-1 with TRBJ2-3; weak D call: TRBD2 (5 bases). The CDR3 consists of 18 residues. V lost 0 bases and J 2 bases, leaving 21 bases between the germline ends. The germline V gene has CDR1 DFQATT and CDR2 SNEGSKA (reference sequence). The CDR3 spells CSARDTLPPSPTTDTQYF. CDR3 bases: TGCAGTGCTAGAGATACCCTACCTCCTAGCCCCACCACAGATACGCAGTATTTT.

The chain combines TRBV6-7 with TRBJ2-3; 10 bases fit TRBD2. TRBV6-7 is an open reading frame whose function is uncertain. Losses at the gene ends were 10 bases for V and 3 bases for J; bases not matched to a gene: 10. This CDR3 comprises 15 residues. The CDR3 loop is CAKGTSELETDTQYF. The DNA for the CDR3 is TGTGCCAAAGGGACTAGCGAGTTAGAGACAGATACGCAGTATTTT.

Concerning this clonotype: Compared with germline, one end of the junction differs, possibly owing to a read error. The chain is built from TRBV7-8 and TRBJ2-3; 12 bases map to TRBD2. The length of the CDR3 is 20 residues. Germline CDR1 reads SGHVS; CDR2 reads FQNEAQ. CDR3 sequence reads: CASSSFPRPPASGREDAQYF. The CDR3 nucleotides read TGTGCCAGCAGCTCCTTCCCCCGGCCCCCGGCTAGCGGGAGGGAAGATGCGCAGTATTTT.

The gene calls are TRBV27 and TRBJ2-7; a possible D gene is TRBD2 (6 bases). The CDR3 has 14 amino acids. Trimming cost V 2 bases and J 6 bases, with 14 bases left between them. From germline, CDR1 is MNHEY and CDR2 SMNVEV (reference sequence). The CDR3 DNA sequence: TGTGCCAGCAGTTTAGGAGGGAGTCTCGCCGAGCAGTACTTC. Protein: CASSLGGSLAEQYF.

The chain uses TRBV4-1 and TRBJ1-1, with 11 bases matching TRBD1. Germline CDR1 reads MGHRA; CDR2 reads YSYEKL. J was trimmed by 4 bases and V by 0 bases; bases with no gene match: 4. This CDR3 is 16 amino acids long. CDR3 protein: CASSQELGTGGTEAFF. The DNA for the CDR3 is TGCGCCAGCAGCCAAGAATTGGGGACAGGGGGCACTGAAGCTTTCTTT.

The J gene is TRBJ2-1, the V gene TRBV7-2; TRBD2 matches 8 bases. The V gene end was trimmed by 1 base and the J gene end by 5 bases; junction bases not matched to a gene: 13. The length of the CDR3 is 18 residues. Germline CDR1 reads SGHTA; CDR2 reads FQGNSA. The DNA of the CDR3 is TGTGCCAGCAGCTTAGAAGTGGTGGGTCTAGCGGGTCACAATGAGCAGTTCTTC. This sequence encodes CASSLEVVGLAGHNEQFF.

The rearrangement uses TRBV18 and TRBJ2-2; 10 nucleotides line up with TRBD1. Germline loops: CDR1 KGHSH, CDR2 LQKENI. CDR3 length equals 16 residues. After removal of 2 bases from V and 7 bases from J, the junction contained 7 bases not matched to a gene. CDR3 amino acids: CASSPTTGGLNGELFF. CDR3 bases: TGTGCCAGCTCACCAACGACAGGGGGCTTAAACGGGGAGCTGTTTTTT.

V gene TRBV6-5 combines with J gene TRBJ2-7; TRBD1 agrees at 8 bases. The junction had 11 bases not matched to a gene; V was cut back by 5 bases and J by 2 bases. Germline lookup yields CDR1 MNHEY and CDR2 SVGAGI. This CDR3 contains 16 residues. CDR3 nucleotide sequence: TGTGCCAGCAGTGTCATGCCGGGGACAGGTCCCTACGAGCAGTACTTC. Protein sequence: CASSVMPGTGPYEQYF.

The table lists this clonotype with a count of one. The V gene is TRBV12-3 or TRBV12-4, the J gene TRBJ2-3; 11 bases map to TRBD2. The CDR3 totals 18 residues. J gave up 2 bases and V 1 base, and 8 bases lay outside the gene matches. CDR3: CASSLGWASGGITDTQYF. The DNA of the CDR3 is TGTGCCAGCAGTTTAGGGTGGGCTAGCGGGGGGATCACAGATACGCAGTATTTT.

This clonotype showed up just a few times. The gene calls are TRBV7-8 and TRBJ2-3; 10 positions match TRBD2. V dropped 0 bases and J dropped 2; count of bases not matched to a gene: 5. The CDR3 loop spans 17 amino acids. Germline V gene lookup returns CDR1 SGHVS and CDR2 FQNEAQ. The CDR3: CASSLAITSGATDTQYF. The CDR3 DNA sequence: TGTGCCAGCAGCTTAGCGATAACTAGCGGGGCCACAGATACGCAGTATTTT.

This clonotype was counted at least ten times. The genes are TRBV7-2 and TRBJ2-1; D is unresolved. This CDR3 has 12 amino acids. Germline loops: CDR1 SGHTA, CDR2 FQGNSA. V was shortened by 1 base and J by 10 bases, with 8 bases between the two germline ends. CDR3 in DNA: TGTGCCAGCAGCTTAGATGTGGAGGAGCAGTTCTTC. Its translation is CASSLDVEEQFF.

This clonotype was counted between two and nine times. The V call is TRBV7-9, the J call TRBJ1-1, with 12 bases matching TRBD1. CDR1 SEHNR and CDR2 FQNEAQ come from the germline V gene (reference sequence). The CDR3 contains 17 residues. Losses at the gene ends were 1 base for V and 4 bases for J; bases not matched to a gene: 7. The CDR3 reads CASSLEWRGQGATEAFF. CDR3 DNA: TGTGCCAGCAGCTTAGAGTGGAGGGGACAGGGGGCCACTGAAGCTTTCTTT.

The J gene is TRBJ1-5, the V gene TRBV7-9; D gene unclear. V was clipped by 2 bases and J by 0 bases, with 8 bases between them. The CDR3 has 15 amino acids. Germline lookup yields CDR1 SEHNR and CDR2 FQNEAQ (reference sequence). This chain's CDR3 is CASSLHSYSNQPQHF. The CDR3, as DNA: TGTGCCAGCAGCTTACACAGTTATAGCAATCAGCCCCAGCATTTT.

V is TRBV19 and J is TRBJ1-1; 11 bases match TRBD1. The germline CDR1 and CDR2 sequences are LNHDA and SQIVND (reference sequence). The CDR3 is made up of 18 amino acids. Trimming removed 5 bases from V and 1 base from J; junction bases left unmatched: 12. The CDR3 nucleotides read TGTGCCAGTAGTTCTCGGACAGGGGGCGAACCTGGGAACACTGAAGCTTTCTTT. This codes for CASSSRTGGEPGNTEAFF.

This clonotype was counted only a few times. This chain uses TRBV5-1 with TRBJ2-4; D remains unclear. Germline CDR1 reads SGHRS; CDR2 reads YFSETQ. The V end was cut by 0 bases, the J end by 8 bases, with 12 bases between. The CDR3 runs 14 residues. The CDR3, as DNA: TGCGCCAGCAGCTTGGGTGCCAGTTCCGACATTCAGTACTTC. This encodes CASSLGASSDIQYF.

The chain employs TRBV3-1 and TRBJ2-1, with 12 bases identical to TRBD2. The germline V gene encodes CDR1 LGHDT and CDR2 YNNKEL (reference sequence). The CDR3 is 17 amino acids. V dropped 4 bases and J dropped 9; count of bases not matched to a gene: 13. The CDR3 coding sequence is TGTGCCAGCAGCCCCCTCCTACTAGCGGGAGGCTTGGGTGAGCAGTTCTTC. Its protein product is CASSPLLLAGGLGEQFF.

This clonotype was counted a few times. The chain links TRBV7-2 to TRBJ2-3; 12 positions agree with TRBD2. V dropped 6 bases and J dropped 3; count of bases not matched to a gene: 10. This CDR3 region has 17 residues. Germline V gene lookup returns CDR1 SGHTA and CDR2 FQGNSA. CDR3 nucleotides: TGTGCCAGCAGTTCTCGACTAGCGGGGGTGGTAACAGATACGCAGTATTTT. Protein sequence: CASSSRLAGVVTDTQYF.

The V and J genes are TRBV25-1 and TRBJ2-1; 7 nucleotides agree with TRBD1. The germline V gene has CDR1 MGHDK and CDR2 SYGVNS. J was trimmed by 0 bases and V by 6 bases; bases with no gene match: 17. The CDR3 is 19 residues long. The chain's CDR3 is CASSPPGQLLTRSYNEQFF. The CDR3 DNA reads TGTGCCAGCAGCCCTCCGGGACAGTTACTTACTCGCTCCTACAATGAGCAGTTCTTC.

This clonotype was counted between two and nine times. The DNA of the CDR3 is TGTGCCAGCAGCCAGGGACCGCATGGCCGAGAAGCTTTCTTT. Its translation is CASSQGPHGREAFF. This rearrangement joins TRBV7-2 to TRBJ1-1, with D perhaps matching TRBD1 (5 bases). V lost 5 bases and J 8 bases, leaving 18 bases between the germline ends. The CDR3 has 14 amino acids. CDR1 and CDR2 (germline): SGHTA, FQGNSA.

V gene TRBV4-1 combines with J gene TRBJ2-1; D is unclear. Trimming removed 0 bases from V and 2 bases from J, with 8 bases in between. The germline gives CDR1 MGHRA, CDR2 YSYEKL. The CDR3 totals 15 residues. CDR3 protein: CASSQDFTTYNEQFF. The CDR3 DNA reads TGCGCCAGCAGCCAAGATTTCACTACCTACAATGAGCAGTTCTTC.

CDR3 coding DNA: TGTGCCAGCAGTCGAACAGGGATCGACACTGAAGCTTTCTTT. Its translation: CASSRTGIDTEAFF. The J gene is TRBJ1-1, the V gene TRBV7-3; tentatively, D is TRBD1 (6 bases). Germline CDR1 reads SGHTA; CDR2 reads FQGTGA. CDR3 length: 14 amino acids. The V and J ends lost 6 bases and 3 bases respectively, with 14 bases between them.

The V and J genes are TRBV19 and TRBJ1-5; maybe TRBD1 (6 bases). The germline CDR1 and CDR2 sequences are LNHDA and SQIVND (reference sequence). CDR3 length equals 14 residues. With 9 bases removed from V and 6 bases from J, the gap between germline ends came to 18 bases. The CDR3 bases are TGTGCCAGCCACAGGGTAGGTGGGGGTCAGCCCCAGCATTTT. The encoded protein is CASHRVGGGQPQHF.